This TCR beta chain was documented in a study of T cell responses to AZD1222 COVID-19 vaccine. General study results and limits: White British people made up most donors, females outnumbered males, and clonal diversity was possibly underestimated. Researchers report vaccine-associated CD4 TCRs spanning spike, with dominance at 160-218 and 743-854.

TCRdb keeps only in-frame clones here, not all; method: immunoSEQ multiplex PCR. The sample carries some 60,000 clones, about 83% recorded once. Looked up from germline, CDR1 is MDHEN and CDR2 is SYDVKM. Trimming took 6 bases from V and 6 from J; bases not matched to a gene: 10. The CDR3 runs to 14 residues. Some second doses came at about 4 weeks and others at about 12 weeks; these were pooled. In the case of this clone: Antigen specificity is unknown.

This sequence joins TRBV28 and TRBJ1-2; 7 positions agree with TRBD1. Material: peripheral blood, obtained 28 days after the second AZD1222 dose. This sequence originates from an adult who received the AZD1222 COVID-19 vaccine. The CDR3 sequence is CASRSGQFIHGYTF. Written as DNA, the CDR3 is TGTGCCAGCAGGTCGGGACAGTTTATCCATGGCTACACCTTC.